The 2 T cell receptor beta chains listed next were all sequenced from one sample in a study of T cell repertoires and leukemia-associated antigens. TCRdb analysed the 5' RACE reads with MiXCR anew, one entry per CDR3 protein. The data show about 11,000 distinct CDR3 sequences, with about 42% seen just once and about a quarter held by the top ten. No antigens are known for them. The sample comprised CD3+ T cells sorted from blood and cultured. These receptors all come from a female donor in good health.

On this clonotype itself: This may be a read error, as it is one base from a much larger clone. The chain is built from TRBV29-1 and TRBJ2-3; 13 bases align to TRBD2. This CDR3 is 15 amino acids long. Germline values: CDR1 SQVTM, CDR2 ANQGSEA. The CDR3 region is CSVAGLAGHTDTPYF. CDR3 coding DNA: TGCAGCGTCGCGGGACTAGCGGGGCACACAGATACGCCGTATTTT.

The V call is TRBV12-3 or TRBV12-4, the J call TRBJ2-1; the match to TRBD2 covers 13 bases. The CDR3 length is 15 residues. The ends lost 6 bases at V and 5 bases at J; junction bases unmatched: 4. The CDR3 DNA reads TGTGCCAGCAGGGGACTAGCGGGACCACACAATGAGCAGTTCTTC. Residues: CASRGLAGPHNEQFF.